This is a list of T cell receptor beta chains from one sample in a study of cytomegalovirus exposure and HLA in healthy donors. The repertoire was sequenced with immunoSEQ multiplex PCR; TCRdb's copy has only in-frame clones and lacks some. Of approximately 190,000 clones listed, roughly 68% are singletons. Sequencing input: PBMCs. These receptors came from a man aged 35-49 years in good health and CMV-seropositive. Both conserved end residues are trimmed from each CDR3. The order of the fields is CDR3 protein, clone size, V gene, J gene. Part of the rows lack a size; the others show once, few, many or a class for expanded clones.

cdr3_aa: ASSGQGLNTEAF; clone_size: .; v_call: TRBV7-9; j_call: TRBJ1-1
cdr3_aa: ASSLWTGGLEKLF; clone_size: .; v_call: TRBV14; j_call: TRBJ1-4
cdr3_aa: AISESTGWATNEKLF; clone_size: .; v_call: TRBV10-3; j_call: TRBJ1-4
cdr3_aa: ASSEAIAARYNEQF; clone_size: .; v_call: TRBV6-1; j_call: TRBJ2-1
cdr3_aa: ASSTGQGVPPLH; clone_size: .; v_call: TRBV27; j_call: TRBJ1-6
cdr3_aa: ASSTGTGYEQY; clone_size: .; v_call: TRBV13; j_call: .
cdr3_aa: ASSRTPIYEQY; clone_size: .; v_call: TRBV19; j_call: TRBJ2-7
cdr3_aa: SAGPHRGYT; clone_size: .; v_call: TRBV29-1; j_call: TRBJ1-2
cdr3_aa: ASRMTATNEKLF; clone_size: .; v_call: TRBV2; j_call: TRBJ1-4
cdr3_aa: SVEEQGLGNEQF; clone_size: .; v_call: TRBV29-1; j_call: TRBJ2-1
cdr3_aa: ATRAAGGSYEQY; clone_size: once; v_call: TRBV15; j_call: TRBJ2-7
cdr3_aa: ASSTTGGSAYNEQF; clone_size: .; v_call: TRBV19; j_call: TRBJ2-1
cdr3_aa: ASSLSTGPQH; clone_size: .; v_call: TRBV28; j_call: TRBJ1-5
cdr3_aa: ASSFLGRTGGILEEKLF; clone_size: .; v_call: TRBV5-1; j_call: TRBJ1-4
cdr3_aa: AISGGQMNTEAF; clone_size: .; v_call: TRBV10-3; j_call: TRBJ1-1
cdr3_aa: ASSYLGRGGPSPLH; clone_size: .; v_call: TRBV6-5; j_call: TRBJ1-6
cdr3_aa: ASSPEASGASYEQY; clone_size: .; v_call: TRBV28; j_call: TRBJ2-7
cdr3_aa: ASSLEPTGATEAF; clone_size: .; v_call: TRBV6-1; j_call: TRBJ1-1
cdr3_aa: ASSQDGPGNQPQH; clone_size: few; v_call: TRBV4-1; j_call: TRBJ1-5
cdr3_aa: ASTEVRGGTDTQY; clone_size: .; v_call: TRBV6-5; j_call: TRBJ2-3
cdr3_aa: ASSYRDTTPYEQY; clone_size: few; v_call: TRBV6-6; j_call: TRBJ2-7
cdr3_aa: ASSLGTDTGELF; clone_size: .; v_call: TRBV4-1; j_call: TRBJ2-2
cdr3_aa: ASSTSGTGGYEQY; clone_size: .; v_call: TRBV5-1; j_call: TRBJ2-7
cdr3_aa: ASRGQGDNQPQH; clone_size: .; v_call: TRBV25-1; j_call: TRBJ1-5
cdr3_aa: ASSPGAIGELF; clone_size: .; v_call: TRBV27; j_call: TRBJ2-2
cdr3_aa: ASKYRDGYT; clone_size: few; v_call: TRBV19; j_call: TRBJ1-2
cdr3_aa: ASSVRGTYNEQF; clone_size: .; v_call: TRBV9; j_call: TRBJ2-1
cdr3_aa: ASSHPREGTEAF; clone_size: .; v_call: TRBV4-2; j_call: TRBJ1-1
cdr3_aa: ASSRGDRGPDTQY; clone_size: .; v_call: TRBV6-5; j_call: TRBJ2-3
cdr3_aa: ASSVSGSSYNEQF; clone_size: .; v_call: TRBV9; j_call: TRBJ2-1
cdr3_aa: ASTTVGAINTGELF; clone_size: .; v_call: TRBV7-2; j_call: TRBJ2-2
cdr3_aa: ASSPQPGQGLSQYEQY; clone_size: few; v_call: TRBV14; j_call: TRBJ2-7
cdr3_aa: ASSPGDTDTQY; clone_size: .; v_call: TRBV5-6; j_call: TRBJ2-3
cdr3_aa: ASSARILGGGGNEQF; clone_size: .; v_call: TRBV9; j_call: TRBJ2-1
cdr3_aa: AISEKQGPIQETQY; clone_size: .; v_call: TRBV10-3; j_call: TRBJ2-5
cdr3_aa: ASSSNTQETQY; clone_size: few; v_call: TRBV18; j_call: TRBJ2-5
cdr3_aa: ASSHYDRDNSPLH; clone_size: .; v_call: TRBV5-5; j_call: TRBJ1-6
cdr3_aa: ASSLAGTGGPYNEQF; clone_size: .; v_call: TRBV5-1; j_call: TRBJ2-1
cdr3_aa: ATDRLEGMNTEAF; clone_size: once; v_call: TRBV19; j_call: TRBJ1-1
cdr3_aa: ASSKEWLEAVNTGELF; clone_size: once; v_call: TRBV21-1; j_call: TRBJ2-2
cdr3_aa: ASSYSTGGTGELF; clone_size: .; v_call: TRBV7-2; j_call: TRBJ2-2
cdr3_aa: SGGGNTGELF; clone_size: .; v_call: TRBV29-1; j_call: TRBJ2-2
cdr3_aa: ASSLSRDSYGYT; clone_size: .; v_call: TRBV6-5; j_call: TRBJ1-2
cdr3_aa: ASSLATGVYADTQY; clone_size: .; v_call: TRBV7-9; j_call: TRBJ2-3
cdr3_aa: ASSEYITGGDTEAF; clone_size: .; v_call: TRBV25-1; j_call: TRBJ1-1
cdr3_aa: ASSVRERGGNNEQF; clone_size: few; v_call: TRBV2; j_call: TRBJ2-1
cdr3_aa: ASSLAPGISYNEQL; clone_size: .; v_call: TRBV27; j_call: TRBJ2-1
cdr3_aa: ASSLLGPIDTQY; clone_size: .; v_call: TRBV5-1; j_call: TRBJ2-3
cdr3_aa: ASSLRSYEQY; clone_size: .; v_call: TRBV6-4; j_call: TRBJ2-7
cdr3_aa: ASSSGTGGNNEQF; clone_size: .; v_call: TRBV27; j_call: TRBJ2-1
cdr3_aa: ASSLEGVGWTEAF; clone_size: .; v_call: TRBV11-2; j_call: TRBJ1-1
cdr3_aa: SSSPTLTALNEKLF; clone_size: .; v_call: TRBV7-9; j_call: TRBJ1-4